The source of this T cell receptor beta chain is a study of T cell repertoires in cytomegalovirus infection (dated by TCRdb to about 2019). Describing the broader study: Donor HLA type was relevant to the analysis, as public TCR beta signatures indicated carriage of CMV infection together with the matching HLA type. General conclusions and limits of the study: In both this cohort and an independent cohort of more than 350 donors, the cumulative frequency of public TCR beta family members distinguished carriers of CMV infection plus the relevant HLA type. In the ex vivo response, HLA-C-restricted CMV-specific TCR beta clonotypes were dominant, and in two of eight donors the single most frequent clonotype came from this HLA-C-restricted group.

The sequencing machine was an Illumina HiSeq 1500. The public reads were reprocessed in TCRdb via fastp at Q25 and MiXCR, keeping in-frame beta chains. All rows with the same CDR3 protein become a single entry with the most common DNA and genes. Within this sample are some 150,000 distinct CDR3 sequences, with 5.5% to 8% of them counted one time only. Roughly 18% of the sample belongs to the ten largest clones. This clonotype appeared many times. No cognate antigen has been identified for it. There are no base qualities to consult, and no much larger clone falls within one base. The sequence was collected from a human donor in good health (CMV status not recorded). Some clones in this sample may be carry-over from other donors' samples. Sample: PBMCs.

The CDR3 has the sequence CSVWTGLSSYEQYF. The base sequence is TGCAGCGTCTGGACAGGGTTGAGCTCCTACGAGCAGTACTTC. This sequence uses TRBV29-1 and TRBJ2-7; TRBD1 matches 8 bases in the middle. After removal of 6 bases from V and 0 bases from J, the junction retains 7 bases not matched to a gene. The CDR3 starts with the cysteine, ends with the phenylalanine, and has 14 residues. This entry keeps only the CDR3 DNA: 42 bases, framed from base 1. Looking up the germline V gene yields CDR1 SQVTM and CDR2 ANQGSEA.